A selection of T cell receptor beta chains follows, all from one sample in a study of blood T cell repertoires in COVID-19. Assay used: immunoSEQ multiplex PCR; TCRdb lists only in-frame clones, some missing. The sample holds roughly 90,000 clones, 75% to 90% seen once. The sample was peripheral blood. The receptors originated from a human donor in a cohort sampled during active COVID-19. The CDR3 runs from the conserved cysteine through the conserved F or W. The D gene is left open where the match is weak. The size of a clone is reported for some rows only, either as once, few or many, or as a class for expanded clones.

>13|NA|TRBJ2-7|TRBV6-1|NA
TGTGCCAGCAGTGAAGGAGCATACTACGAGCAGTACTTC
CASSEGAYYEQYF
>14|TRBD2|TRBJ2-7|TRBV28|NA
TGTGCCAGCAATCTAGCGGGGGGCCCCTACGAGCAGTACTTC
CASNLAGGPYEQYF
>14|TRBD1|TRBJ2-1|TRBV3-1/TRBV3-2|NA
TGTGCCAGCAGCCAGGGCAGGGGGCCGAATGAGCAGTTCTTC
CASSQGRGPNEQFF
>16|NA|TRBJ2-3|TRBV5-8|NA
TGTGCCAGCAGCTTGGAGGCGGCAGGGGAAAGGGATACGCAGTATTTT
CASSLEAAGERDTQYF
>17|TRBD1|TRBJ1-6|TRBV19|NA
TGTGCCAGTAGTATCTCCAGGGACAGCCTTAATAATTCACCCCTCCACTTT
CASSISRDSLNNSPLHF
>15|TRBD1|TRBJ2-5|TRBV14|NA
TGTGCCAGCAGCCCGCGGACAGGGATACAAGAGACCCAGTACTTC
CASSPRTGIQETQYF
>15|TRBD2|TRBJ2-7|TRBV7-9|NA
TGTGCCAGCAGCTCCGGGAGGGGATTAGCCTACGAGCAGTACTTC
CASSSGRGLAYEQYF
>15|NA|TRBJ2-2|TRBV9|few
TGTGCCAGCAGCGTAGAGCCCGACGGGTCCCGGGAGCTGTTTTTT
CASSVEPDGSRELFF
>14|NA|TRBJ2-7|TRBV10-3|NA
TGTGCCATCAGTGACAGTTTTACCTCCTACGAGCAGTACTTC
CAISDSFTSYEQYF
>14|NA|TRBJ2-3|TRBV7-6|NA
TGTGCCAGCAGCCCCGGTTGGGGCGCAGATACGCAGTATTTT
CASSPGWGADTQYF
>12|NA|TRBJ2-3|TRBV11-3|NA
TGTGCCAGCAGCTTGACAGCAGATACGCAGTATTTT
CASSLTADTQYF
>16|NA|TRBJ2-4|TRBV21-1|NA
TGTGCCAGCAGCAAAGAATGCGTTTTAGCCAAAAACATTCAGTACTTC
CASSKECVLAKNIQYF
>16|TRBD2|TRBJ2-1|TRBV7-8|NA
TGTGCCAGCAGCTTAATAAAGGGACTAGTGATCAATGAGCAGTTCTTC
CASSLIKGLVINEQFF
>13|NA|TRBJ2-5|TRBV6-5|once
TGTGCCAATGGTTTGGCGGCTCAAGAGACCCAGTACTTC
CANGLAAQETQYF
>13|TRBD1|TRBJ2-3|TRBV29-1|NA
TGCAGCGTTGACAGGCAGGGGGCGGATACGCAGTATTTT
CSVDRQGADTQYF
>15|NA|TRBJ1-1|TRBV18|once
TGTGCCAGCTCAAGGGATGTACAGGGGAACACTGAAGCTTTCTTT
CASSRDVQGNTEAFF
>13|TRBD1|TRBJ1-2|TRBV12-3/TRBV12-4|once
TGTGCCAGCAGTCGGGACAGTCCCTATGGCTACACCTTC
CASSRDSPYGYTF
>15|TRBD1|TRBJ2-3|TRBV13|NA
TGTGCCAGCAGCTTAGAGCGGCAGGGGGAAGATACGCAGTATTTT
CASSLERQGEDTQYF
>14|TRBD1|TRBJ1-2|TRBV28|NA
TGTGCCAGCAGTTCGGGACAGGGAAACTATGGCTACACCTTC
CASSSGQGNYGYTF
>14|NA|TRBJ2-7|TRBV28|few
TGTGCCAGCAGCCCAGGGAGGAGGGTCAACGAGCAGTACTTC
CASSPGRRVNEQYF
>15|TRBD2|TRBJ2-1|TRBV4-2|few
TGTGCCAGCAGCCAGGGGACTAGCGATGGCAATGAGCAGTTCTTC
CASSQGTSDGNEQFF
>16|NA|TRBJ1-2|TRBV24-1|NA
TGTGCCACCAGTGACGCGGCTGGCAGAGAGAACTATGGCTACACCTTC
CATSDAAGRENYGYTF
>15|TRBD2|TRBJ2-1|TRBV19|NA
TGTGCCAGTAGTGGGGGTTCTAGCGGAGACAATGAGCAGTTCTTC
CASSGGSSGDNEQFF
>14|TRBD1|TRBJ2-1|TRBV19|NA
TGTGCCAGTAGTTCGGGACAGGGGGTGAATGAGCAGTTCTTC
CASSSGQGVNEQFF
>14|NA|TRBJ1-4|TRBV2|NA
TGTGCCAGCAGTGGGTTGCAGGGGCCTGAAAAACTGTTTTTT
CASSGLQGPEKLFF
>15|TRBD1|TRBJ2-5|TRBV19|NA
TGTGCCAGTAGTATAAGTGCGGGACAGGGAGAGACCCAGTACTTC
CASSISAGQGETQYF
>15|NA|TRBJ2-3|TRBV30|few
TGTGCCTGGAGACAAAACAGGCCCTACACAGATACGCAGTATTTT
CAWRQNRPYTDTQYF
>17|NA|TRBJ2-1|TRBV29-1|NA
TGCAGCGTTGAAGATTTCGAGACAGACTTGACCTACAATGAGCAGTTCTTC
CSVEDFETDLTYNEQFF
>15|TRBD2|TRBJ2-7|TRBV27|NA
TGTGCCAGCAGTCCGGGTACTAGCGGGAGGGGGGAGCAGTACTTC
CASSPGTSGRGEQYF
>15|NA|TRBJ1-5|TRBV2|few
TGTGCCAGCACCGCCCGGGGGGCGGGGGATCAGCCCCAGCATTTT
CASTARGAGDQPQHF
>12|NA|TRBJ1-1|TRBV5-1|NA
TGCGCCAGCAGGGGGCCGAACACTGAAGCTTTCTTT
CASRGPNTEAFF
>14|TRBD1|TRBJ1-4|TRBV6-6|NA
TGTGCCAGCAGTACTACAGGGGTTGGGGAAAAACTGTTTTTT
CASSTTGVGEKLFF
>14|TRBD2|TRBJ2-7|TRBV19|NA
TGTGCCAGTTCGGGAGTAGCGGGTGTCTACGAGCAGTACTTC
CASSGVAGVYEQYF
>16|TRBD2|TRBJ2-1|TRBV29-1|NA
TGCAGCGTACCCCCCGGGACTAGCGGGAATAGCAATGAGCAGTTCTTC
CSVPPGTSGNSNEQFF
>17|TRBD2|TRBJ2-3|TRBV10-1|NA
TGCGCCAGCAGTGAGTCAGGGCTAGCGGGAGATTCGGATACGCAGTATTTT
CASSESGLAGDSDTQYF
>17|TRBD1|TRBJ1-5|TRBV28|NA
TGTGCCAGCAGTTCGTACCCGTCAGGGGGCAGCCATCAGCCCCAGCATTTT
CASSSYPSGGSHQPQHF
>15|TRBD2|TRBJ2-7|TRBV27|NA
TGTGCCAGCAGTCCGGGTACTAGCGGGAGGAGGGAGCAGTACTTC
CASSPGTSGRREQYF
>16|NA|TRBJ2-6|TRBV11-3|NA
TGTGCCAGCAGCCCCCAGGTAACCTCTGGGGCCAACGTCCTGACTTTC
CASSPQVTSGANVLTF
>13|NA|TRBJ2-7|TRBV6-5|NA
TGTGCCAGCAGCCCCGGGCGGGTTTACGAGCAGTACTTC
CASSPGRVYEQYF
>17|TRBD1|TRBJ2-5|TRBV19|NA
TGTGCCAGTAGTATGGGGCAGGGGGCAAACTTCCAAGAGACCCAGTACTTC
CASSMGQGANFQETQYF
>13|NA|TRBJ2-7|TRBV9|NA
TGTGCCAGCAGTGTAACGCACGACACCGAGCAGTACTTC
CASSVTHDTEQYF
>15|NA|TRBJ2-2|TRBV6-6|NA
TGTGCCAGCAGTTACACGCGACTAGTGAGCGGGGAGCTGTTTTTT
CASSYTRLVSGELFF
>14|NA|TRBJ2-3|TRBV7-9|NA
TGTGCCAGCAGCCAACATGATATCACAGATACGCAGTATTTT
CASSQHDITDTQYF
>18|TRBD2|TRBJ2-1|TRBV4-2|NA
TGTGCCAGCAGCCAAGATGGACTAGCGGGTAGCTCCTACAATGAGCAGTTCTTC
CASSQDGLAGSSYNEQFF
>14|NA|TRBJ2-1|TRBV19|NA
TGTGCCAGTAGTATACCGGATCAGGGCAATGAGCAGTTCTTC
CASSIPDQGNEQFF
>15|NA|TRBJ2-7|TRBV5-1|NA
TGCGCCAGCAGCTTGACAGGGGGCGGGAGGAAGGAGCAGTACTTC
CASSLTGGGRKEQYF
>15|TRBD2|TRBJ2-2|TRBV5-6|NA
TGTGCCAGCAGCTCCCTGAGCGGGAAGGGCGGGGAGCTGTTTTTT
CASSSLSGKGGELFF
>16|TRBD2|TRBJ2-1|TRBV5-6|NA
TGTGCCAGCAGCTTGGGACTAGCGGGAGTTACGAATGAGCAGTTCTTC
CASSLGLAGVTNEQFF
>13|NA|TRBJ2-7|TRBV5-4|NA
TGTGCCAGCAGCTCCCAAAATCCCTACGAGCAGTACTTC
CASSSQNPYEQYF
>14|NA|TRBJ1-6|TRBV27|NA
TGTGCCAGCAGTAGCCCCCACGGTGTTTCACCCCTCCACTTT
CASSSPHGVSPLHF
>16|TRBD1|TRBJ2-3|TRBV5-1|once
TGCGCCAGCAGCTTTTCTCCGGGACAGGGCCAAGATACGCAGTATTTT
CASSFSPGQGQDTQYF
>13|TRBD1|TRBJ2-7|TRBV5-8|NA
TGTGCCAGCAGCCGGGACAGGTTTAACGAGCAGTACTTC
CASSRDRFNEQYF
>14|TRBD1|TRBJ1-2|TRBV7-9|NA
TGTGCCAGCAGCCCCGGACAGGGAGGCTATGGCTACACCTTC
CASSPGQGGYGYTF
>15|NA|TRBJ1-1|TRBV28|NA
TGTGCCAGCAGCCCCCAATCCGGAGGACACACTGAAGCTTTCTTT
CASSPQSGGHTEAFF
>12|NA|TRBJ1-6|TRBV6-5|NA
TGTGCCAGCAGCCGGCTAGATTCACCCCTCCACTTT
CASSRLDSPLHF
>17|NA|TRBJ1-5|TRBV27|few
TGTGCCAGCAGTTTGAAGGGGGAAGGGGGTAGCAATCAGCCCCAGCATTTT
CASSLKGEGGSNQPQHF
>16|TRBD1|TRBJ2-5|TRBV27|NA
TGTGCCAGCAGCCTGAGGGACAGGGGATGGCAAGAGACCCAGTACTTC
CASSLRDRGWQETQYF
>14|TRBD1|TRBJ2-7|TRBV19|NA
TGTGCCAGTAGTGACGGGACAGGGTCTGACGAGCAGTACTTC
CASSDGTGSDEQYF
>15|NA|TRBJ1-1|TRBV6-5|NA
TGTGCCAGCACAAAGGTGGGGGCGCTCCCCACTGAAGCTTTCTTT
CASTKVGALPTEAFF
>15|TRBD2|TRBJ2-7|TRBV28|NA
TGTGCCAGCAGTACCTGGACTAGTGCTAGATACGAGCAGTACTTC
CASSTWTSARYEQYF